The TCR beta chain under discussion was sequenced for a study of blood T cell repertoires in COVID-19. Study details: Sources were T cells, B-cell-depleted T cells, or PBMCs; the material itself was cDNA or gDNA.

There are a few counts of this clone. Germline assignment: CDR1 SEHNR and CDR2 FQNEAQ (reference sequence). Trimming at V came to 4 bases and at J to 5 bases, leaving 7 bases not matched to a gene. There are 14 residues in the CDR3. Authors' analysis steps: Amplifying reference gene primers gave estimates of nucleated cell counts. Method: immunoSEQ multiplex PCR; TCRdb's copy keeps in-frame clones and lacks some. The DNA gave D and trimming, while V, J and clone size come from that table. The repertoire holds fewer than 200,000 clones, with about 89% as singletons. Material for sequencing was peripheral blood. This receptor was identified in a young man who had recovered from COVID-19. V is TRBV7-9 and J is TRBJ2-7; 8 bases map to TRBD1. The CDR3 nucleotides read TGTGCCAGCAGCTCGACAGGGGAAGTCGACGAGCAGTACTTC. Translation: CASSSTGEVDEQYF. The full variable domain, in which reference TRBV7-9 and TRBJ2-7 provide the parts outside the CDR3, is DTGVSQNPRHKITKRGQNVTFRCDPISEHNRLYWYRQTLGQGPEFLTYFQNEAQLEKSRLLSDRFSAERPKGSFSTLEIQRTEQGDSAMYLCASSSTGEVDEQYFGPGTRLTVT.